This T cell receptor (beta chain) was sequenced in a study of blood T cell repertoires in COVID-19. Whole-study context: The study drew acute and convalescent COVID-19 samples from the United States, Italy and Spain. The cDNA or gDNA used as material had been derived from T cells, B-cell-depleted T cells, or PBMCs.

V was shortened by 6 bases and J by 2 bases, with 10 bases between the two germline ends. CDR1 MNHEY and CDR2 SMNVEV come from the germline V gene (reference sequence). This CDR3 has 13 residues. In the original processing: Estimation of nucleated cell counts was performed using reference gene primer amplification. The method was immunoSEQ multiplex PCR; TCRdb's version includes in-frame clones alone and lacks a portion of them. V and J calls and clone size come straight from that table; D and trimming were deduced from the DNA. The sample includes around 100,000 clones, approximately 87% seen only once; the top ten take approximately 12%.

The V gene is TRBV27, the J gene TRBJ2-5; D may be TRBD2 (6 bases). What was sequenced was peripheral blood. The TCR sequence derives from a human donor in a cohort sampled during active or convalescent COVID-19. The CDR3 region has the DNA TGTGCCAGCAGCGGGGACTTACAAGAGACCCAGTACTTC. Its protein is CASSGDLQETQYF.